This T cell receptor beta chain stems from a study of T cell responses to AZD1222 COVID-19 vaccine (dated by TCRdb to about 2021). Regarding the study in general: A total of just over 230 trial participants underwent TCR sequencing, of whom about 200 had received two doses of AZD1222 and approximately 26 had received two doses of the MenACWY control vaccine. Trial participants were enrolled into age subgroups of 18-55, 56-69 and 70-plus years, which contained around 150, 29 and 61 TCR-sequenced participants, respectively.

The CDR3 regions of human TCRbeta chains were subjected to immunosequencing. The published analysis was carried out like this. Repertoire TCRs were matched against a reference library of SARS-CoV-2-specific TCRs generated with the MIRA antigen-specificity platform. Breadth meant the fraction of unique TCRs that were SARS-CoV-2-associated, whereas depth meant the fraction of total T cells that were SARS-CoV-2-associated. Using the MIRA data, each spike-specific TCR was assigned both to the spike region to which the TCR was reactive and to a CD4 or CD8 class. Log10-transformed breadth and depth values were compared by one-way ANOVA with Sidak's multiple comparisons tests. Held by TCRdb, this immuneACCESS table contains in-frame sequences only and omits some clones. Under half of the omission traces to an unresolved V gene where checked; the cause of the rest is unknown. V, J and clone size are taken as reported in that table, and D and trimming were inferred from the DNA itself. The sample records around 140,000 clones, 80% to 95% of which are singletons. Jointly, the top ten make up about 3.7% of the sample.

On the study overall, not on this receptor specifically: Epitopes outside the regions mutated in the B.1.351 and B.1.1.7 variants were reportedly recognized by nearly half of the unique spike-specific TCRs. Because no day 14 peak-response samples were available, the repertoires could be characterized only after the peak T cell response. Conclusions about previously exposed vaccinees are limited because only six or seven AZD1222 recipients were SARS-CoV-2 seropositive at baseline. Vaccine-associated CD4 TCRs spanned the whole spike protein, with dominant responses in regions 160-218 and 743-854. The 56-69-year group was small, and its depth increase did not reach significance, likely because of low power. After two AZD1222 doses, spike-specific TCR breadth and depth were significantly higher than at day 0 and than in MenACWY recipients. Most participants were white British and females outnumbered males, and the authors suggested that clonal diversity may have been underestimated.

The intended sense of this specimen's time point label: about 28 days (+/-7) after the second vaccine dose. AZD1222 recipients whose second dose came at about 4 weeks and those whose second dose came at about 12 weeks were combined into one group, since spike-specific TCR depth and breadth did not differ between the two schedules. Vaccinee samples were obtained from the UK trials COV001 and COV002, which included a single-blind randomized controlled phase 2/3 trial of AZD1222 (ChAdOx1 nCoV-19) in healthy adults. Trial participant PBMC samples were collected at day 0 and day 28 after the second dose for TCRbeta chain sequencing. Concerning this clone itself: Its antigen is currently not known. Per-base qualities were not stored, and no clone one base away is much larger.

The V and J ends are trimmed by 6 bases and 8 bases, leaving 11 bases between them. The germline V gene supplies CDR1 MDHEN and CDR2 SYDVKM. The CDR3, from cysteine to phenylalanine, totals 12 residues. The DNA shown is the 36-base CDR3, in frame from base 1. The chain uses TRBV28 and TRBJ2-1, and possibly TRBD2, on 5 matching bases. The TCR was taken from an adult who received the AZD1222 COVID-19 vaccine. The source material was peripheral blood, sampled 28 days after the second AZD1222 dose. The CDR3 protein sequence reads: CASSSLGDEQFF. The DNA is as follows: TGTGCCAGCAGCTCCCTCGGGGATGAGCAGTTCTTC.